A selection of T cell receptor beta chains follows, all from one sample in a study of low-dose radiotherapy and immunotherapy resistance in tumors. TCRdb ran MiXCR on the reads and lists one entry per CDR3 protein. There are 95,000 to 100,000 distinct CDR3 sequences in the sample; around 20% occur only once, and roughly 4.3% lies in the top ten. This sample comprised PBMCs, obtained after low-dose radiotherapy plus immunotherapy. The source of these receptors is a male donor with prostate cancer. Each CDR3 is given without its conserved first and last residue. D genes are given only for firm matches.

v_call	d_call	j_call	cdr3_aa
TRBV5-1	-	TRBJ2-7	ASSLEGAVSEQY
TRBV19	TRBD1	TRBJ1-1	ASSFGTGGDTEAF
TRBV29-1	-	TRBJ1-1	SVPSTGNTEAF
TRBV5-1	-	TRBJ2-2	ASRTDAANTGELF
TRBV20-1	-	TRBJ2-5	SAAPGEETQY
TRBV5-1	-	TRBJ1-6	ASSLDPGNNSPLH
TRBV6-2/TRBV6-3	-	TRBJ2-3	ASGRMVGDTQY
TRBV4-3	TRBD2	TRBJ2-2	ASSRGGLRGTGELF
TRBV7-9	-	TRBJ2-5	ASSLDMGGQETQY
TRBV6-5	-	TRBJ2-7	TSGPPGAYEQY
TRBV14	-	TRBJ2-7	ASSHRTQIGRVYEQY
TRBV6-5	-	TRBJ2-5	ASTVGYQETQY
TRBV12-3/TRBV12-4	-	TRBJ2-3	ASRGTGDTQY
TRBV5-6	-	TRBJ2-6	ASSLRGRGHSGANVLT
TRBV20-1	-	TRBJ2-3	SAGGAQDTQY
TRBV29-1	TRBD1	TRBJ2-7	SVGYPGQATYEQY
TRBV5-4	-	TRBJ2-5	ASSLGGGLDGETQY
TRBV7-2	TRBD1	TRBJ2-2	ASSLRRDRVMNTGELF
TRBV4-1	TRBD1	TRBJ2-7	ASSQAGDRAHEQY
TRBV7-2	TRBD2	TRBJ2-1	ASSSALAVASGGGDEQF
TRBV29-1	-	TRBJ1-2	SVEEDDPNHGYT
TRBV5-5	-	TRBJ1-5	ASSLGARISNQPQH
TRBV2	-	TRBJ2-2	ASTRGAENTGELFF
TRBV6-6	-	TRBJ2-7	ASTNQTSLYFCASSFTQGEQY
TRBV11-2	-	TRBJ2-7	ASSFSWLYEQY
TRBV2	-	TRBJ1-1	ASSEALTFSLQGNTEAF
TRBV5-5	-	TRBJ1-1	ASSLGVAKPEAF
TRBV4-1	TRBD1	TRBJ1-1	ASSQEGQGSSMNTEAF
TRBV12-3/TRBV12-4	-	TRBJ2-5	ASSFGYQETQY
TRBV6-6	-	TRBJ2-2	ASILGGATGELF
TRBV2	TRBD2	TRBJ2-7	ASSGTSISYEQY
TRBV11-2	TRBD2	TRBJ2-3	TSSPLLAGGFDTQY
TRBV5-4	TRBD1	TRBJ2-3	ASSWGQGTTDTQY
TRBV6-5	TRBD1	TRBJ2-7	ASNKGGEYEQY
TRBV2	-	TRBJ1-1	ASSPSGGENTEAF
TRBV30	-	TRBJ1-4	AWGTGATNEKLF
TRBV2	-	TRBJ2-7	ASSEGPTYEQY
TRBV3-1	TRBD2	TRBJ2-1	ASSQGTSGGAGKQF
TRBV7-9	-	TRBJ2-1	ASSPMTQYNEQF
TRBV2	-	TRBJ2-2	ASSDQGRAGELF
TRBV7-9	TRBD1	TRBJ2-5	ASSDRVGQETQY
TRBV5-1	TRBD1	TRBJ2-3	ASSAFTGGSGTDTQY
TRBV7-9	-	TRBJ2-5	ASSRDRRTQY
TRBV3-1	-	TRBJ2-2	ASSQTWAGELF
TRBV6-5	-	TRBJ1-1	ATGRPGTQVTEAF